This T cell receptor (beta chain) is drawn from a study of OX40 agonist ivuxolimab in advanced cancers. Study-level background: From about 23 to 85 years was the age range, with a mean of approximately 58 years, and around 80% were male.

Broader study findings: Within 6 weeks, CD4+ and CD8+ blood T cells expanded clonally at 0.1 to 3.0 mg/kg. The average count of expanded clones was higher among CD8+ T cells than among CD4+. Partial responders at 0.1-3.0 mg/kg showed near-lowest clonal expansion.

On this clone itself: The target antigen is unknown.

Generated by immunoSEQ multiplex PCR, the TCRdb table keeps only in-frame clones and is missing some. The data hold 10,000 to 13,000 clones, with less than 90% observed a single time. The germline V gene encodes CDR1 SGHVS and CDR2 FNYEAQ. CDR3 length: 15 residues. The V gene lost 4 bases and the J gene lost 4 bases, with 17 bases spanning the gap. The receptor was isolated from an adult with an advanced solid tumor such as melanoma, head and neck, liver or kidney cancer. The source material was CD4+ or CD8+ T cells sorted from blood, sampled in a trial of the OX40 agonist ivuxolimab. The chain couples TRBV7-6 to TRBJ2-7; D is perhaps TRBD1 or TRBD2 (5 bases each). Here the CDR3 reads CASSSPRDGIYEQYF. CDR3 coding DNA: TGTGCCAGCAGCTCCCCGAGGGACGGGATTTACGAGCAGTACTTC.